This T cell receptor beta chain was recorded in a study of OX40 agonist ivuxolimab in advanced cancers. About the research overall: Melanoma, hepatocellular carcinoma, head and neck or renal cell cancer occurred in dose-escalation patients. Findings and limits, study-wide: Low normalized clonal expansion also occurred in some nonresponding patients. Clones of CD4+ and CD8+ blood T cells grew by week 6 at doses of 0.1 to 3.0 mg/kg.

The CDR3 totals 13 residues. Trimming pared 0 bases from V and 7 bases from J, leaving 10 bases between. CDR1 SGHNT and CDR2 YYREEE come from the germline V gene (reference sequence). Measured with immunoSEQ multiplex PCR; TCRdb has only the in-frame clones, and not every one. The profile shows 55,000 to 80,000 clones, 91% of them singletons. About this clone: The antigen remains undetermined.

Blood was sampled at baseline, cycle 4 day 1, and cycle 7 day 1. The receptor's source is an adult with an advanced solid tumor such as melanoma, head and neck, liver or kidney cancer. V gene TRBV5-4 combines with J gene TRBJ1-2, with TRBD1 as a possible D gene (6 bases). The specimen comprised CD4+ or CD8+ T cells sorted from blood, sampled in a trial of the OX40 agonist ivuxolimab. In DNA form, the CDR3 reads TGTGCCAGCAGCTTGGTTGGGGGCAGTGGCTACACCTTC. It is translated as CASSLVGGSGYTF.